Presented here are 19 T cell receptor beta chains from one specimen sequenced in a study of T cells in Graves' hyperthyroidism and ophthalmopathy. Researchers amplified the TCR beta CDR3 regions from RNA transcripts. The TCR CDR3 was amplified in a first-round RT-PCR using the HTBI primer set. TCRdb redid the calling of the multiplex PCR reads with MiXCR, one entry per CDR3 protein. The sample yields hundreds of thousands of distinct CDR3 sequences, less than 45% seen once. Sequenced sample: peripheral blood or thyroid tissue (not recorded which). Source of these receptors: an adult man with Graves' disease, either hyperthyroidism or ophthalmopathy (not recorded which).

The chain joins TRBV2 to TRBJ1-1; 7 nucleotides match TRBD1. The CDR3 consists of 17 residues. V lost 8 bases to trimming and J lost 3 bases; unmatched junction nucleotides: 18. From germline, CDR1 is SNHLY and CDR2 FYNNEI. The CDR3 DNA sequence: TGTGCCAGCTCACCATTCATCGCGGGACAGCGAGACACTGAAGCTTTCTTT. Its translation: CASSPFIAGQRDTEAFF.

Turning to this clonotype: A much larger clone lies one base from this, so it may be a read error. This chain uses TRBV29-1 with TRBJ1-2; TRBD1 matches at 10 bases. Germline lookup yields CDR1 SQVTM and CDR2 ANQGSEA. The CDR3 loop spans 16 amino acids. DNA for the CDR3: TGCAGCGTTGAGAGCGGACAGGGGGTGATTAACTGTGGCTACACCTTC. The encoded protein is CSVESGQGVINCGYTF. The entire variable domain, with the rest obtained from reference TRBV29-1 and TRBJ1-2, is as follows: SAVISQKPSRDICQRGTSLTIQCQVDSQVTMMFWYRQQPGQSLTLIATANQGSEATYESGFVIDKFPISRPNLTFSTLTVSNMSPEDSSIYLCSVESGQGVINCGYTFGSGTRLTVV.

This clonotype was counted a few times. The V call is TRBV7-9, the J call TRBJ1-2; 7 nucleotides match TRBD1. Germline CDR1 is SEHNR and CDR2 is FQNEAQ (reference sequence). This CDR3 comprises 19 residues. Germline trimming cut 0 bases from V and 4 bases from J; bases unmatched to any gene: 17. CDR3 DNA: TGTGCCAGCAGCTTAGCGCACCCCCGGACGACAGGGCCATTCTATGGCTACACCTTC. This sequence encodes CASSLAHPRTTGPFYGYTF.

As to this clonotype: A read error may explain this, as a much larger clone is one base away. This CDR3 is CASIPQGAGEAFF. The CDR3 DNA is TGTGCCAGCATTCCACAGGGTGCCGGTGAAGCTTTCTTT. The chain combines TRBV2 with TRBJ1-1; a possible D gene is TRBD1 (6 bases). This CDR3 contains 13 residues. V was cut by 7 bases and J by 7 bases, with 16 bases left in between. Germline V gene data show CDR1 as SNHLY and CDR2 as FYNNEI.

The chain couples TRBV14 to TRBJ2-7, with D perhaps matching TRBD1 (10 bases). Germline V gene sequence: CDR1 SGHDN, CDR2 FVKESK. CDR3 length: 17 amino acids. Deletions cut 4 bases from V and 3 bases from J, with 22 bases between. The DNA of the CDR3 is TGTGCCAGCAGCCCAGCGGGGGGACAGGGGTACCGCTACGAGCAGTACTTC. Its protein is CASSPAGGQGYRYEQYF.

The CDR3, as DNA: TGCAGTGCTAGAGTGGCTCCCGAAGCTTTCTTT. This codes for CSARVAPEAFF. The gene calls are TRBV20-1 and TRBJ1-1; unclear D gene. Trimming cost V 1 base and J 8 bases, with 8 bases left between them. Germline lookup yields CDR1 DFQATT and CDR2 SNEGSKA (reference sequence). The CDR3 is 11 residues long.

This clonotype has just one count. The V call is TRBV10-3, the J call TRBJ1-1; 9 nucleotides align to TRBD1. The germline CDR1 and CDR2 sequences are ENHRY and SYGVKD. The trim removed 8 bases at V and 1 base at J, leaving 8 bases unmatched. The CDR3 runs 15 residues. CDR3 sequence: CAIGGTGSRNTEAFF. CDR3 nucleotide sequence: TGTGCCATCGGGGGGACAGGGTCGAGGAACACTGAAGCTTTCTTT.

This clonotype has only a few counts. This chain joins TRBV7-9 and TRBJ2-5, with a tentative D call TRBD2 (5 bases). The CDR3 sequence is 14 residues long. CDR1 SEHNR and CDR2 FQNEAQ come from the germline V gene (reference sequence). The V and J ends lost 5 bases and 2 bases respectively, with 12 bases between them. The CDR3 protein is CASSHGLQQETQYF. The CDR3 DNA is TGTGCCAGCAGCCACGGACTCCAGCAAGAGACCCAGTACTTC.

The V and J genes are TRBV6-6 and TRBJ2-5; weak D call: TRBD2 (5 bases). The germline V gene has CDR1 MNHNY and CDR2 SVGAGI (reference sequence). The length of the CDR3 is 15 residues. With 2 bases removed from V and 4 bases from J, the gap between germline ends came to 14 bases. The CDR3 loop reads CASSYRGGGRETQYF. The DNA of the CDR3 is TGTGCCAGCAGTTACCGCGGCGGCGGGCGAGAGACCCAGTACTTC.

On this clonotype itself: The junction differs from germline at one of its ends, possibly a read error. This sequence joins TRBV7-3 and TRBJ1-1; TRBD1 might be the D (6 bases). The CDR3 runs to 14 residues. From germline, CDR1 is SGHTA and CDR2 FQGTGA. CDR3 coding DNA: TGCGCCAGCAGCCAAGGGGGTAGCTACACTGAAGCTTTCTTT. It encodes CASSQGGSYTEAFF.

V usage is TRBV15 and J usage is TRBJ1-5; the D gene is possibly TRBD1 (5 bases). Germline V gene sequence: CDR1 LNHNV, CDR2 YYDKDF (reference sequence). The CDR3 totals 14 residues. Trimming removed 0 bases at V and 12 bases at J, with 15 bases between. The CDR3 sequence: CATSRDTVGAFQHF. As DNA, the CDR3 is TGTGCCACCAGCAGAGATACTGTTGGGGCTTTCCAGCATTTT.

The V and J genes are TRBV9 and TRBJ2-7; D remains unclear. Germline-derived CDR1 and CDR2 are SGDLS and YYNGEE. Trimming left V 2 bases short and J 10 bases short, with 7 bases between. CDR3 length: 10 residues. CDR3 in DNA: TGTGCCAGCAGCGTTGACGGACAGTACTTC. This sequence encodes CASSVDGQYF.

The rearrangement joins TRBV7-9 to TRBJ2-6; no clear D gene. The CDR3 length is 13 residues. Looked up from germline, CDR1 is SEHNR and CDR2 is FQNEAQ (reference sequence). V lost 9 bases to trimming and J lost 2 bases, with 8 bases between them. The CDR3 DNA reads TGTGCCAGTAGGATGCCTGGGGCCAACGTCCTGACTTTC. This codes for CASRMPGANVLTF.

In its sample, this clonotype was seen a few times. The chain carries TRBV7-8 and TRBJ2-7; TRBD1 aligns across 11 bases. Germline assignment: CDR1 SGHVS and CDR2 FQNEAQ. Trimming at V came to 2 bases and at J to 4 bases, leaving 4 bases not matched to a gene. CDR3 length equals 15 residues. This CDR3 reads CASSLMGQGGYEQYF. The CDR3 DNA follows: TGTGCCAGCAGCTTAATGGGACAGGGGGGGTACGAGCAGTACTTC.

This clonotype has at least ten counts. The rearrangement joins TRBV10-1 to TRBJ1-6; D call uncertain. CDR3 length equals 13 residues. Germline assignment: CDR1 WNHNN and CDR2 SYGVQD (reference sequence). V was clipped by 7 bases and J by 8 bases, with 12 bases between them. CDR3 protein: CASTLLHYSPLHF. CDR3 coding DNA: TGCGCCAGCACTCTCCTACATTATTCACCCCTCCACTTT.

This chain connects TRBV7-9 to TRBJ2-5; TRBD1 matches at 7 bases. Germline V gene sequence: CDR1 SEHNR, CDR2 FQNEAQ (reference sequence). Germline trimming cut 5 bases from V and 4 bases from J; bases unmatched to any gene: 19. This CDR3 contains 18 residues. The CDR3 spells CASSQVKFQGDTGETQYF. CDR3 bases: TGTGCCAGCAGCCAAGTAAAGTTCCAGGGGGATACCGGAGAGACCCAGTACTTC. The whole variable domain, filled in from reference TRBV7-9 and TRBJ2-5, reads DTGVSQNPRHKITKRGQNVTFRCDPISEHNRLYWYRQTLGQGPEFLTYFQNEAQLEKSRLLSDRFSAERPKGSFSTLEIQRTEQGDSAMYLCASSQVKFQGDTGETQYFGPGTRLLVL.

This sequence joins TRBV6-5 and TRBJ2-5, with 9 nucleotides matching TRBD1. Looked up from germline, CDR1 is MNHEY and CDR2 is SVGAGI. V lost 5 bases to trimming and J lost 1 base; unmatched junction nucleotides: 11. The CDR3 covers 17 residues. The CDR3 is CASSPLQGALLQETQYF. CDR3 DNA sequence: TGTGCCAGCAGTCCCCTACAGGGGGCCCTCCTCCAAGAGACCCAGTACTTC.

This clonotype has only a few counts. This chain joins TRBV7-8 and TRBJ2-7; the D gene is possibly TRBD1 (6 bases). This CDR3 contains 14 residues. Trimming removed 3 bases at V and 2 bases at J, with 11 bases between. Germline CDR1 SGHVS, CDR2 FQNEAQ. CDR3 region: CASSFSRGTYEQYF. CDR3 coding DNA: TGTGCCAGCAGCTTCAGCAGGGGAACCTACGAGCAGTACTTC. Together with reference TRBV7-8 and TRBJ2-7, the CDR3 gives the full variable domain: GAGVSQSPRYKVAKRGQDVALRCDPISGHVSLFWYQQALGQGPEFLTYFQNEAQLDKSGLPSDRFFAERPEGSVSTLKIQRTQQEDSAVYLCASSFSRGTYEQYFGPGTRLTVT.

V gene TRBV9 combines with J gene TRBJ1-2; the D gene is possibly TRBD1 (6 bases). The CDR3 is 16 amino acids. The germline V gene encodes CDR1 SGDLS and CDR2 YYNGEE. The germline V and J ends were trimmed by 3 bases and 8 bases, with 23 bases remaining between them. This CDR3 reads CASSARQAGILRGYTF. The DNA of the CDR3 is TGTGCCAGCAGCGCTAGACAGGCTGGGATCTTGAGGGGCTACACCTTC.